The 15 T cell receptor beta chains given below trace back to one sample, sequenced in a study of radiotherapy plus CTLA-4 blockade in lung cancer. The protocol was immunoSEQ multiplex PCR, while the TCRdb copy is restricted to in-frame clones and leaves out a portion. The sample consists of under 55,000 clones, around 85% of them appearing once. The sequencing here drew on peripheral blood, taken from a patient treated with radiotherapy plus ipilimumab. These receptors were taken from a human donor with non-small cell lung cancer who had a partial response to radiotherapy plus ipilimumab.

This chain links TRBV7-9 with TRBJ1-3; 7 positions agree with TRBD1. This CDR3 comprises 18 residues. V lost 3 bases and J lost 0; bases outside the gene matches: 11. Germline V gene data show CDR1 as SEHNR and CDR2 as FQNEAQ (reference sequence). The CDR3 DNA is TGTGCCAGCAGCTTTTCGACAGGGCTGATGAGCTCTGGAAACACCATATATTTT. Residues: CASSFSTGLMSSGNTIYF.

In this sample, this clone turned up once. The chain joins TRBV5-4 to TRBJ2-5; 7 bases map to TRBD2. Looked up from germline, CDR1 is SGHNT and CDR2 is YYREEE (reference sequence). V shed 4 bases and J 2 bases; nucleotides not matched to a gene: 5. This CDR3 comprises 14 residues. CDR3 loop: CASSGGGPQETQYF. CDR3 nucleotide sequence: TGTGCCAGCAGCGGGGGGGGTCCTCAAGAGACCCAGTACTTC. The entire variable domain, with the rest obtained from reference TRBV5-4 and TRBJ2-5, is as follows: ETGVTQSPTHLIKTRGQQVTLRCSSQSGHNTVSWYQQALGQGPQFIFQYYREEENGRGNFPPRFSGLQFPNYSSELNVNALELDDSALYLCASSGGGPQETQYFGPGTRLLVL.

The genes are TRBV5-1 and TRBJ1-1; no clear D gene. The CDR3 loop spans 13 amino acids. The germline CDR1 and CDR2 sequences are SGHRS and YFSETQ. Trimming removed 4 bases from V and 0 bases from J, with 7 bases in between. Written as DNA, the CDR3 is TGCGCCAGCAGCGCGGGGTTGAACACTGAAGCTTTCTTT. Translation: CASSAGLNTEAFF.

The sample holds one count of this clone. This chain joins TRBV7-2 and TRBJ2-1, with a possible D match to TRBD1 (5 bases). V lost 1 base and J lost 3, with 10 bases in between. The CDR3 sequence is 15 residues long. Germline-derived CDR1 and CDR2 are SGHTA and FQGNSA. CDR3 bases: TGTGCCAGCAGCTTAGAGTGGGGCCGCTACAATGAGCAGTTCTTC. Translation gives CASSLEWGRYNEQFF.

V usage is TRBV7-9 and J usage is TRBJ1-5, with a weak D call TRBD1 (6 bases). There are 12 residues in the CDR3. The germline V gene encodes CDR1 SEHNR and CDR2 FQNEAQ (reference sequence). V was pared by 5 bases and J by 4 bases, with 6 bases between. CDR3 DNA sequence: TGTGCCAGCAGCAGGGGGAATCAGCCCCAGCATTTT. Amino acid sequence: CASSRGNQPQHF.

The rearrangement links TRBV19 to TRBJ2-3, with TRBD1 identical over 8 bases. Germline V gene data show CDR1 as LNHDA and CDR2 as SQIVND (reference sequence). The CDR3 has 17 amino acids. V trimming: 2 bases; J trimming: 2 bases; junction bases outside the gene matches: 9. As DNA, the CDR3 is TGTGCCAGTAGTATACCCTCACACAGGGGGAACACAGATACGCAGTATTTT. This codes for CASSIPSHRGNTDTQYF. Based on the CDR3 plus reference TRBV19 and TRBJ2-3, the full variable domain is DGGITQSPKYLFRKEGQNVTLSCEQNLNHDAMYWYRQDPGQGLRLIYYSQIVNDFQKGDIAEGYSVSREKKESFPLTVTSAQKNPTAFYLCASSIPSHRGNTDTQYFGPGTRLTVL.

The chain combines TRBV7-2 with TRBJ1-4, with 9 bases lining up with TRBD1. The V gene end was trimmed by 1 base and the J gene end by 3 bases; junction bases not matched to a gene: 3. Germline-derived CDR1 and CDR2 are SGHTA and FQGNSA. This CDR3 region has 16 residues. CDR3 coding DNA: TGTGCCAGCAGCTTAGGACAGGGGGTGCCTAATGAAAAACTGTTTTTT. Residues: CASSLGQGVPNEKLFF. The complete variable domain, with remaining parts taken from reference TRBV7-2 and TRBJ1-4, reads GAGVSQSPSNKVTEKGKDVELRCDPISGHTALYWYRQSLGQGLEFLIYFQGNSAPDKSGLPSDRFSAERTGGSVSTLTIQRTQQEDSAVYLCASSLGQGVPNEKLFFGSGTQLSVL.

The gene calls are TRBV27 and TRBJ2-2, with D maybe TRBD2 (5 bases). Trimming took 5 bases from V and 2 from J, leaving 12 bases between them. CDR3 length: 15 amino acids. In germline, CDR1 is MNHEY, CDR2 SMNVEV (reference sequence). The DNA of the CDR3 is TGTGCCAGCAGTCCCGCCGGGGTTAACACCGGGGAGCTGTTTTTT. Protein product: CASSPAGVNTGELFF.

The V gene is TRBV7-9, the J gene TRBJ2-7, with TRBD2 matching 15 bases. Unmatched junction bases numbered 7, after V lost 5 bases and J lost 2 bases. CDR1 and CDR2 (germline): SEHNR, FQNEAQ (reference sequence). The CDR3 spans 17 residues. As DNA, the CDR3 is TGTGCCAGCAGCGGAGGGACTAGCGGGGGGCCCACCTACGAGCAGTACTTC. It yields the protein CASSGGTSGGPTYEQYF.

This chain uses TRBV7-8 with TRBJ2-7; D gene ambiguous. Germline V gene data show CDR1 as SGHVS and CDR2 as FQNEAQ. Trimming shortened V by 5 bases and J by 5 bases, and 7 bases separated the two germline ends. CDR3 length: 11 amino acids. The CDR3 DNA reads as TGTGCCAGCAGCCCCAATGACGAGCAGTACTTC. Translation gives CASSPNDEQYF.

The chain uses TRBV12-5 and TRBJ1-5; unclear D gene. The CDR3 covers 16 residues. V was shortened by 1 base and J by 3 bases, with 13 bases between the two germline ends. Germline V gene sequence: CDR1 LGHNT, CDR2 FRNRAP. The CDR3: CASGLGAGDPNQPQHF. CDR3 in DNA: TGTGCTAGTGGTTTGGGGGCGGGCGATCCCAATCAGCCCCAGCATTTT.

This sequence joins TRBV7-9 and TRBJ2-5; possible D gene TRBD2, 6 bases. CDR1 SEHNR and CDR2 FQNEAQ come from the germline V gene (reference sequence). Trimming stripped 5 bases from V and 4 bases from J, with 17 bases between. The CDR3 runs to 15 residues. CDR3 DNA sequence: TGTGCCAGCAGCAAGACCGGGGGAACGGGAGAGACCCAGTACTTC. It encodes CASSKTGGTGETQYF.

The chain has TRBV11-2 and TRBJ1-1; D call uncertain. Germline loops: CDR1 SGHAT, CDR2 FQNNGV. With 2 bases removed from V and 7 bases from J, the gap between germline ends came to 14 bases. There are 14 residues in the CDR3. As DNA, the CDR3 is TGTGCCAGCAGCTTAAGAACTGCCCCTTTTGAAGCTTTCTTT. Translating gives CASSLRTAPFEAFF.

The chain couples TRBV27 to TRBJ2-6; D might be TRBD1 (6 bases). The CDR3 runs to 15 residues. The germline V gene has CDR1 MNHEY and CDR2 SMNVEV (reference sequence). Deletions cut 6 bases from V and 0 bases from J, with 9 bases between. For the CDR3, the DNA is TGTGCCAGCAGCCCGGACAGCTCTGGGGCCAACGTCCTGACTTTC. This sequence encodes CASSPDSSGANVLTF.

This chain uses TRBV6-1 with TRBJ2-3; D is undetermined. Trimming stripped 0 bases from V and 6 bases from J, with 13 bases between. The germline V gene has CDR1 MNHNS and CDR2 SASEGT. The CDR3 has 15 residues. The CDR3 region has the DNA TGTGCCAGCAGTGAAGCCCCTACCCAATCCGATACGCAGTATTTT. The encoded protein is CASSEAPTQSDTQYF.